Following are 11 T cell receptor beta chains from one sample sequenced in a study of T cell responses to AZD1222 COVID-19 vaccine. Profiling relied on immunoSEQ multiplex PCR, and the TCRdb table lists in-frame clones only, not all of them. This table has approximately 140,000 clones, more than 75% appearing once. Here the sequenced sample was peripheral blood, taken on day 0 of MenACWY control vaccination. The receptors shown here come from an adult in good health.

The rearrangement links TRBV7-9 to TRBJ1-5; D uncertain. The length of the CDR3 is 14 residues. V gave up 0 bases and J gave up 3 bases, with 6 bases separating them. Germline CDR1 SEHNR, CDR2 FQNEAQ (reference sequence). DNA of the CDR3: TGTGCCAGCAGCTTAGCGGGGAACAATCAGCCCCAGCATTTT. Amino acid sequence: CASSLAGNNQPQHF.

V usage is TRBV11-2 and J usage is TRBJ2-1; 7 nucleotides align to TRBD2. The germline V gene has CDR1 SGHAT and CDR2 FQNNGV. V lost 5 bases and J lost 7; bases outside the gene matches: 11. This CDR3 is built from 15 residues. The CDR3 protein is CASSASGEAGNEQFF. The CDR3 region has the DNA TGTGCCAGCAGCGCTTCGGGGGAAGCGGGGAATGAGCAGTTCTTC.

This chain links TRBV3-1 (or the pseudogene TRBV3-2) with TRBJ1-3; no clear D. V was pared by 2 bases and J by 0 bases, with 11 bases between. Germline V lookup: CDR1 LGHDT, CDR2 YNNKEL (reference sequence). The CDR3 runs to 16 residues. The CDR3 DNA reads as TGTGCCAGCAGCCAATCCAGGTCCCGCTCTGGAAACACCATATATTTT. Protein: CASSQSRSRSGNTIYF.

V is TRBV5-4 and J is TRBJ2-3, with 7 bases identical to TRBD2. Trimming removed 3 bases from V and 4 bases from J; junction bases left unmatched: 14. Per germline, CDR1 SGHNT and CDR2 YYREEE (reference sequence). The CDR3 is 17 residues long. This CDR3 reads CASSSDSERGIPDTQYF. In DNA form, the CDR3 reads TGTGCCAGCAGCTCGGACTCGGAGCGGGGTATCCCAGATACGCAGTATTTT.

CDR3 loop: CASSYPAAGRSYEQYF. DNA for the CDR3: TGTGCCAGCAGTTACCCGGCAGCGGGCAGGTCCTACGAGCAGTACTTC. The J gene is TRBJ2-7, the V gene TRBV6-2 or TRBV6-3; D is perhaps TRBD2 (6 bases). The germline V and J ends were trimmed by 2 bases and 1 base, with 15 bases remaining between them. Germline CDR1 is MNHEY and CDR2 is SVGEGT. The CDR3 is made up of 16 amino acids.

This chain uses TRBV7-8 with TRBJ1-1; 7 bases line up with TRBD1. V was pared by 3 bases and J by 1 base, with 5 bases of the junction left unmatched. This CDR3 has 15 amino acids. Germline CDR1 reads SGHVS; CDR2 reads FQNEAQ. The CDR3 here is CASSLPTGRNTEAFF. In DNA, the CDR3 is TGTGCCAGCAGCTTGCCGACAGGGAGGAACACTGAAGCTTTCTTT.

The chain joins TRBV6-5 to TRBJ1-1, with D possibly TRBD1 on 6 matching bases. The CDR3 is 14 residues long. The V and J ends lost 6 bases and 2 bases respectively, with 13 bases between them. From germline, CDR1 is MNHEY and CDR2 SVGAGI. The DNA for the CDR3 is TGTGCCAGCAGACGGGACACGGGAAACACTGAAGCTTTCTTT. It yields the protein CASRRDTGNTEAFF.

This chain links TRBV2 with TRBJ1-1, with D perhaps TRBD1 (5 bases). There are 11 residues in the CDR3. V was pared by 6 bases and J by 6 bases, with 8 bases between. Germline V lookup: CDR1 SNHLY, CDR2 FYNNEI. The CDR3 sequence is CASSEGSEAFF. CDR3 bases: TGTGCCAGCAGCGAGGGGTCTGAAGCTTTCTTT.

The rearrangement links TRBV12-3 or TRBV12-4 to TRBJ1-1; D is ambiguous. V gave up 2 bases and J gave up 4 bases, with 8 bases separating them. This CDR3 region has 13 residues. CDR3 amino acids: CASSLSGRTEAFF. In DNA form, the CDR3 reads TGTGCCAGCAGTTTATCTGGCCGCACTGAAGCTTTCTTT.

This chain joins TRBV29-1 and TRBJ1-1; no firm D call. The V and J ends lost 6 bases and 1 base respectively, with 15 bases between them. The CDR3 totals 14 residues. Per germline, CDR1 SQVTM and CDR2 ANQGSEA. The CDR3 DNA sequence: TGCAGCGTCAAGGTACAGAGACGGAACACTGAAGCTTTCTTT. This codes for CSVKVQRRNTEAFF.

In the case of this clone: The junction and the germline gene differ at one end; a read error may be behind it. The chain has TRBV3-1 (or the pseudogene TRBV3-2) and TRBJ1-1; D possibly corresponds to TRBD1 (5 bases). Looked up from germline, CDR1 is LGHDT and CDR2 is YNNKEL (reference sequence). The CDR3 runs 13 residues. CDR3 region: CASNQRGNTEAFF. The CDR3 DNA follows: TGTGCCAGCAACCAAAGGGGGAACACTGAAGCTTTCTTT.